This TCR beta chain was captured by sequencing in a study of blood T cell repertoires in COVID-19 (dated by TCRdb to 2018 to 2020). In terms of the full investigation: Collaborator samples came from the United States, Italy and Spain and covered acute and convalescent phases of COVID-19. The prospective study material was composed of cDNA or gDNA derived from T cells, B-cell-depleted T cells, or PBMCs. The dataset comprised deeply sampled blood TCRbeta repertoires from subjects exposed to, actively infected with, or recovered from COVID-19. The repertoires were made available in a free public database intended to serve as a resource for research on the immune response to SARS-CoV-2. The samples were drawn from the first 160 participants of the ongoing ImmuneRACE study and from about 1,200 subjects provided by 6 global collaborators. The sample metadata nearly always contained a de-identified subject ID, COVID-19 status, age in years and sex. Where HLA class I and class II types were available, the types were taken from metadata supplied by the sample provider, not from assay-based typing. The investigation overall reported the following: How much clinical and demographic metadata was included differed by source and by participant, and the metadata was provided uncurated.

The trim is 5 bases for V and 6 bases for J, with a gap of 14 bases between the germline ends. The germline V gene yields SGHTA for CDR1 and FQGTGA for CDR2. From the cysteine through the phenylalanine, the CDR3 covers 13 amino acids. Of all the DNA, just the CDR3 is kept, 39 bases in frame from base 1. TCRbeta CDR3 regions were amplified from genomic DNA using the immunoSEQ Assay, a bias-controlled multiplex PCR. The study's own analysis went as follows. Nucleated cell counts per sample were estimated from amplification of reference gene primers within the assay. Sequence reads were collapsed and filtered to measure the absolute abundance of every unique TCRbeta CDR3 rearrangement. For each sample, productive Simpson clonality was calculated by taking the square root of Simpson's diversity index across productive rearrangements. TCRdb retrieved this table from immuneACCESS and kept in-frame rearrangements only. Not all clones are present; in checked studies, unresolved V genes account for under half, and no reason is known for the remainder. V and J calls and clone size follow that table, whereas D and trimming were derived from the DNA. The sample profile shows fewer than 150,000 clones; approximately 85% of them were found once. Together, the top ten hold around 4.5% of the sample.

This clone has just one count. Its antigen remains undetermined. Base-call qualities are not available, and no considerably larger clone is one nucleotide away. Collaborating institutions collected whole blood in K2EDTA tubes following their own protocols. Collaborator samples were shipped for TCRbeta analysis as frozen whole blood, isolated PBMCs, or DNA extracted from either sample type. This receptor chain uses TRBV7-3 and TRBJ2-7, and TRBD1 may be the D gene, going by 6 matching bases. The clonotype was recovered from a human donor in a cohort sampled during active COVID-19. The sequenced sample consisted of peripheral blood. The DNA reads as follows: TGTGCCAGCAGCCCTACCAGGGGCGGCGAGCAGTACTTC. Its product reads: CASSPTRGGEQYF.